Following are 22 T cell receptor beta chains from one sample sequenced in a study of CD8+ T cells in alopecia areata. As the sequencing template, cDNA was produced by extracting RNA and reverse transcribing it. The table came from immunoSEQ multiplex PCR; TCRdb's copy has only in-frame clones and leaves some out. This table has 150,000 or so clones, 85% to 90% appearing once. Sequenced material: CD8+ T cells sorted from blood, taken at week 0. The receptors stem from a human donor with alopecia areata.

J is TRBJ2-7 and V is TRBV2; D remains ambiguous. Germline CDR1 reads SNHLY; CDR2 reads FYNNEI. There are 14 residues in the CDR3. The V gene lost 3 bases and the J gene lost 0 bases, with 9 bases spanning the gap. The CDR3 DNA is TGTGCCAGCAGTGATGTCCGGGTCTCCTACGAGCAGTACTTC. Encoded protein: CASSDVRVSYEQYF.

The J gene is TRBJ2-3, the V gene TRBV7-9, with TRBD2 identical over 15 bases. Germline V CDR1 and CDR2: SEHNR, FQNEAQ (reference sequence). V trimming: 7 bases; J trimming: 3 bases; junction bases outside the gene matches: 5. The CDR3 consists of 16 residues. CDR3 DNA: TGTGCCAGCACCGGGACTAGCGGGGGGCTGACAGATACGCAGTATTTT. Translated, it gives CASTGTSGGLTDTQYF.

The V gene is TRBV2, the J gene TRBJ2-3; 9 bases are shared with TRBD2. This CDR3 region has 15 residues. Per the germline V gene, CDR1 is SNHLY and CDR2 is FYNNEI. J was trimmed by 2 bases and V by 7 bases; bases with no gene match: 7. For the CDR3, the DNA is TGTGCCAGCATGGGACTAGCACGTCTCACAGATACGCAGTATTTT. Its translation: CASMGLARLTDTQYF.

This chain links TRBV7-8 with TRBJ2-7; possibly TRBD2 for D (7 bases). CDR3 size: 15 residues. The V gene lost 5 bases and the J gene lost 7 bases, with 21 bases spanning the gap. Germline CDR1 reads SGHVS; CDR2 reads FQNEAQ. The CDR3: CASSAPGGAEGEQYF. CDR3 nucleotide sequence: TGTGCCAGCAGCGCCCCTGGGGGGGCCGAGGGGGAGCAGTACTTC.

The rearrangement links TRBV9 to TRBJ2-7; 12 bases are a match to TRBD2. CDR1 and CDR2 (germline): SGDLS, YYNGEE. After removal of 4 bases from V and 1 base from J, the junction contained 6 bases not matched to a gene. The CDR3 has 16 amino acids. CDR3 residues: CASSPPTSGGSYEQYF. The CDR3 coding sequence is TGTGCCAGCAGCCCCCCTACTAGCGGGGGGTCCTACGAGCAGTACTTC. The whole variable domain, remainder taken from reference TRBV9 and TRBJ2-7, is DSGVTQTPKHLITATGQRVTLRCSPRSGDLSVYWYQQSLDQGLQFLIQYYNGEERAKGNILERFSAQQFPDLHSELNLSSLELGDSALYFCASSPPTSGGSYEQYFGPGTRLTVT.

The rearrangement links TRBV28 to TRBJ1-1, with unresolved D. Germline V gene sequence: CDR1 MDHEN, CDR2 SYDVKM. The CDR3 contains 20 residues. Trimming pared 8 bases from V and 1 base from J, leaving 32 bases between. CDR3 amino acids: CASSSKGFWQDVLTNTEAFF. CDR3 bases: TGTGCCAGCTCCTCTAAAGGGTTCTGGCAGGACGTCCTTACGAACACTGAAGCTTTCTTT.

The rearrangement links TRBV11-1 to TRBJ1-1, with D tentatively TRBD1 (5 bases). V lost 6 bases and J 6 bases, leaving 17 bases between the germline ends. Germline V gene data show CDR1 as SGHAT and CDR2 as FQDESV (reference sequence). CDR3 length equals 14 residues. The CDR3 spells CASSAEGIAPEAFF. In nucleotides, the CDR3 is TGTGCCAGCAGTGCTGAGGGGATCGCCCCTGAAGCTTTCTTT.

The chain is built from TRBV30 and TRBJ1-3; 7 bases match TRBD1. In germline, CDR1 is GTSNPN, CDR2 SVGIG (reference sequence). Trimming at V came to 4 bases and at J to 6 bases, leaving 6 bases not matched to a gene. CDR3 length equals 13 residues. CDR3 protein: CAWTGTEANTIYF. The CDR3 DNA sequence: TGTGCCTGGACCGGGACAGAGGCAAACACCATATATTTT.

This clone was picked up one time. The chain carries TRBV6-5 and TRBJ1-1, with D perhaps matching TRBD1 (6 bases). The CDR3 loop spans 14 amino acids. The germline V and J ends were trimmed by 0 bases and 7 bases, with 12 bases remaining between them. Germline CDR1 is MNHEY and CDR2 is SVGAGI. The CDR3 sequence is CASSYSGGLNEAFF. The CDR3 bases are TGTGCCAGCAGTTACTCGGGGGGGCTGAATGAAGCTTTCTTT.

V gene TRBV11-1 combines with J gene TRBJ2-7; tentatively, D is TRBD1 (5 bases). CDR1 and CDR2 (germline): SGHAT, FQDESV (reference sequence). This CDR3 contains 15 residues. Trimming pared 3 bases from V and 0 bases from J, leaving 12 bases between. CDR3 residues: CASSFAGLISYEQYF. CDR3 sequence (DNA): TGTGCCAGCAGCTTCGCAGGGCTGATCTCCTACGAGCAGTACTTC.

The V call is TRBV7-3, the J call TRBJ2-3; D might be TRBD2 (5 bases). From germline, CDR1 is SGHTA and CDR2 FQGTGA. Trimming removed 0 bases from V and 2 bases from J, with 9 bases in between. The CDR3 runs to 15 residues. The CDR3 nucleotides read TGTGCCAGCAGCTTAACGGGTAGCGCCACAGATACGCAGTATTTT. This codes for CASSLTGSATDTQYF.

The chain employs TRBV29-1 and TRBJ2-1; D is unresolved. CDR1 and CDR2 from the germline V gene are SQVTM and ANQGSEA. The V and J ends lost 1 base and 8 bases respectively, with 3 bases between them. The CDR3 contains 10 residues. The CDR3 spells CSVEGDEQFF. In nucleotides, the CDR3 is TGCAGCGTTGAAGGGGATGAGCAGTTCTTC.

The CDR3 here is CASSLVLTTGELFF. CDR3 coding DNA: TGTGCCAGCAGCTTAGTACTAACCACCGGGGAGCTGTTTTTT. The rearrangement joins TRBV7-9 to TRBJ2-2, with unresolved D. CDR1 and CDR2 from the germline V gene are SEHNR and FQNEAQ (reference sequence). Trimming took off 1 base at V and 4 bases at J, with 7 bases between the two ends. CDR3 length: 14 residues.

The CDR3 spells CASSLGTASYEQYF. CDR3 sequence (DNA): TGTGCCAGCAGTTTAGGGACAGCCTCCTACGAGCAGTACTTC. V gene TRBV27 combines with J gene TRBJ2-7; 7 bases are a match to TRBD1. V was clipped by 2 bases and J by 0 bases; unmatched bases: 1. The length of the CDR3 is 14 residues. The germline CDR1 and CDR2 sequences are MNHEY and SMNVEV (reference sequence).

The chain employs TRBV11-2 and TRBJ2-7; 7 positions match TRBD2. The CDR3 is 16 residues long. Trimming at V came to 0 bases and at J to 3 bases, leaving 8 bases not matched to a gene. Germline assignment: CDR1 SGHAT and CDR2 FQNNGV. For the CDR3, the DNA is TGTGCCAGCAGCTTAGATCAGGGAGGGACCCTCTACGAGCAGTACTTC. Residues: CASSLDQGGTLYEQYF.

V usage is TRBV7-9 and J usage is TRBJ2-1, with 8 bases lining up with TRBD2. The CDR3 runs 15 residues. J was trimmed by 7 bases and V by 6 bases; bases with no gene match: 11. In germline, CDR1 is SEHNR, CDR2 FQNEAQ (reference sequence). CDR3 in amino acids: CASSFLSGIVNEQFF. DNA of the CDR3: TGTGCCAGCAGTTTCCTTAGCGGGATAGTAAATGAGCAGTTCTTC. Supplemented by reference TRBV7-9 and TRBJ2-1, the full variable domain reads DTGVSQNPRHKITKRGQNVTFRCDPISEHNRLYWYRQTLGQGPEFLTYFQNEAQLEKSRLLSDRFSAERPKGSFSTLEIQRTEQGDSAMYLCASSFLSGIVNEQFFGPGTRLTVL.

The J gene is TRBJ2-3, the V gene TRBV10-3; D may be TRBD1 (5 bases). The CDR3 sequence is 14 residues long. Trimming pared 3 bases from V and 1 base from J, leaving 8 bases between. Germline loops: CDR1 ENHRY, CDR2 SYGVKD. CDR3: CAISDRERTDTQYF. As DNA, the CDR3 is TGTGCCATCAGTGACAGGGAACGCACAGATACGCAGTATTTT.

The V and J genes are TRBV7-9 and TRBJ1-2, with 8 bases fitting TRBD1. The CDR3 consists of 15 residues. CDR1 and CDR2 from the germline V gene are SEHNR and FQNEAQ (reference sequence). The V and J ends lost 2 bases and 7 bases, in that order; junction bases with no gene match: 9. CDR3 coding DNA: TGTGCCAGCAGCTTACCGGGACAGGTTTCCCTTGGCTACACCTTC. It translates to CASSLPGQVSLGYTF. The variable domain in full, with the rest retrieved from reference TRBV7-9 and TRBJ1-2, is DTGVSQNPRHKITKRGQNVTFRCDPISEHNRLYWYRQTLGQGPEFLTYFQNEAQLEKSRLLSDRFSAERPKGSFSTLEIQRTEQGDSAMYLCASSLPGQVSLGYTFGSGTRLTVV.

The chain combines TRBV25-1 with TRBJ2-3, with 7 bases aligning to TRBD1. The junction had 3 bases not matched to a gene; V was cut back by 0 bases and J by 6 bases. Per germline, CDR1 MGHDK and CDR2 SYGVNS. This CDR3 spans 14 amino acids. CDR3 bases: TGTGCCAGCAGTGAATATGCGACAGGGGATACGCAGTATTTT. This translates into CASSEYATGDTQYF.

This clone is a singleton in its sample. The chain links TRBV5-1 to TRBJ1-1, with 7 bases identical to TRBD1. This CDR3 has 14 residues. With 0 bases clipped from V and 1 base from J, the junction kept 0 bases outside the gene matches. CDR1 and CDR2 from the germline V gene are SGHRS and YFSETQ. CDR3 nucleotides: TGCGCCAGCAGCTTGGGGACAGGGAACACTGAAGCTTTCTTT. Encoded protein: CASSLGTGNTEAFF. The whole variable domain, filled in from reference TRBV5-1 and TRBJ1-1, reads KAGVTQTPRYLIKTRGQQVTLSCSPISGHRSVSWYQQTPGQGLQFLFEYFSETQRNKGNFPGRFSGRQFSNSRSEMNVSTLELGDSALYLCASSLGTGNTEAFFGQGTRLTVV.

The chain joins TRBV25-1 to TRBJ1-2; D is undetermined. Looked up from germline, CDR1 is MGHDK and CDR2 is SYGVNS. The CDR3 extends over 13 amino acids. Trimming shortened V by 2 bases and J by 6 bases, and 10 bases separated the two germline ends. Here the CDR3 reads CASSENGVHGYTF. Here the CDR3 DNA reads TGTGCCAGCAGTGAAAACGGGGTCCATGGCTACACCTTC.

This chain connects TRBV6-5 to TRBJ2-2; D is ambiguous. The germline V gene has CDR1 MNHEY and CDR2 SVGAGI. Deletions cut 0 bases from V and 4 bases from J, with 6 bases between. This CDR3 has 14 amino acids. The CDR3: CASSYSTVTGELFF. The CDR3 DNA follows: TGTGCCAGCAGTTACTCGACGGTCACCGGGGAGCTGTTTTTT.